This T cell receptor (beta chain) was recorded in a study of blood T cell repertoires in COVID-19. Study as a whole: Sites in the United States, Italy and Spain provided acute and convalescent COVID-19 samples.

Trimming left V 5 bases short and J 6 bases short, with 8 bases between. This CDR3 is built from 12 residues. Per germline, CDR1 SEHNR and CDR2 FQNEAQ (reference sequence). Sequencing was performed with immunoSEQ multiplex PCR; in TCRdb, only in-frame clones are kept and a portion is missing. The data show about 80,000 clones, approximately 85% seen once. This receptor was taken from an older man with acute or convalescent COVID-19. Sequenced input: peripheral blood. The rearrangement uses TRBV7-9 and TRBJ2-1; possibly TRBD2 for D (5 bases). CDR3 nucleotides: TGTGCCAGCAGCCTAGGGAGCAATGAGCAGTTCTTC. It specifies CASSLGSNEQFF. Supplemented by reference TRBV7-9 and TRBJ2-1, the full variable domain reads DTGVSQNPRHKITKRGQNVTFRCDPISEHNRLYWYRQTLGQGPEFLTYFQNEAQLEKSRLLSDRFSAERPKGSFSTLEIQRTEQGDSAMYLCASSLGSNEQFFGPGTRLTVL.